In this sample, the clone carrying this TCR beta chain turned up a few times. The data were taken from a study of blood T cells in healthy people across ages. It was with a sample-barcoded 5' primer and a J-beta primer mix that a second PCR of roughly 7 to 12 cycles was run. Each sample provided no less than 3 million CDR3-containing paired-end reads. Each CDR3 protein gets one entry after TCRdb re-called the 5' RACE reads with MiXCR. Of more than 1,000,000 distinct CDR3 sequences in the sample, around 27% are singletons; the top ten hold less than 0.75%. These data are also associated with another study on T cells of mothers and their children. From that paper: Three healthy Caucasian mothers and their six children donated. In the second PCR, M1S primer introduced barcodes and 2-4 random bases.

The sequencing input was blood. The source of this sequence is a girl aged 2 to 9 in good health.

CDR3 amino acids: CATSRVLGTGGNIQYF. In nucleotides, the CDR3 is TGTGCCACCAGCAGAGTCTTAGGGACGGGGGGAAACATTCAGTACTTC. This chain uses TRBV15 with TRBJ2-4; TRBD2 agrees at 7 bases. The germline CDR1 and CDR2 sequences are LNHNV and YYDKDF (reference sequence). This CDR3 has 16 amino acids. With V trimmed by 1 base and J by 6 bases, 9 bases remained unmatched.